Below are 26 T cell receptor beta chains sequenced from a single sample in a study of T cells after yellow fever vaccination. Each CDR3 protein gets one entry after TCRdb re-called the 5' RACE reads with MiXCR. Found here are just over 250,000 distinct CDR3 sequences, around 5.2% of them singletons; the top ten hold roughly 3.5%. Sequencing was performed on CD4+ T cells sorted from PBMCs, taken on the day of the yellow fever booster vaccination. These receptors all stem from a man between 18 and 29 years old who received the YFV17D yellow fever vaccine.

This chain links TRBV4-1 with TRBJ2-2, with 7 bases identical to TRBD2. Unmatched junction bases numbered 7, after V lost 3 bases and J lost 9 bases. The CDR3 has 14 residues. CDR1 is MGHRA, CDR2 YSYEKL, per germline. The chain's CDR3 is CASSQGAGRRELFF. The DNA of the CDR3 is TGCGCCAGCAGCCAGGGAGCGGGACGGCGGGAGCTGTTTTTT.

This chain joins TRBV2 and TRBJ1-1; perhaps TRBD1 as D (6 bases). Trimming took 7 bases from V and 0 from J, leaving 9 bases between them. The CDR3 is made up of 13 amino acids. Germline CDR1 and CDR2: SNHLY and FYNNEI. CDR3 loop: CASTPGVNTEAFF. DNA for the CDR3: TGTGCCAGCACTCCAGGGGTGAACACTGAAGCTTTCTTT.

This clonotype was seen repeatedly, ten times or more. This chain links TRBV5-5 with TRBJ2-2; weak D call: TRBD1 (5 bases). Trimming removed 0 bases at V and 1 base at J, with 7 bases between. Germline lookup yields CDR1 SGHKS and CDR2 YYEKEE (reference sequence). This CDR3 is built from 15 residues. CDR3 nucleotide sequence: TGTGCCAGCAGCTTGGTGGGGCTGAACACCGGGGAGCTGTTTTTT. Translation: CASSLVGLNTGELFF.

The chain uses TRBV6-2 or TRBV6-3 and TRBJ2-6; D unresolved. This CDR3 spans 13 amino acids. The V gene's germline CDR1 is MNHEY and CDR2 SVGEGT. Between the trimmed V and J ends, which lost 6 bases and 1 base, there was a span of 4 bases. This chain's CDR3 is CASRKSGANVLTF. DNA of the CDR3: TGTGCCAGCAGAAAATCTGGGGCCAACGTCCTGACTTTC.

A few counts support this clonotype. The chain joins TRBV5-1 to TRBJ2-5, with 10 bases fitting TRBD2. The CDR3 runs 14 residues. Germline assignment: CDR1 SGHRS and CDR2 YFSETQ. With V trimmed by 2 bases and J by 5 bases, 3 bases remained unmatched. The CDR3: CASSFQRGGETQYF. The CDR3, as DNA: TGCGCCAGCAGCTTTCAGCGGGGGGGCGAGACCCAGTACTTC.

Ten or more counts support this clonotype. The chain employs TRBV7-2 and TRBJ1-2, with D uncertain. Between the trimmed V and J ends, which lost 1 base and 3 bases, there was a span of 9 bases. Per germline, CDR1 SGHTA and CDR2 FQGNSA. The CDR3 length is 14 residues. The CDR3 reads CASSLGGNHYGYTF. The CDR3 coding sequence is TGTGCCAGCAGCTTAGGGGGAAACCACTATGGCTACACCTTC.

The rearrangement joins TRBV30 to TRBJ1-5; tentatively, D is TRBD1 (6 bases). The CDR3 totals 13 residues. V lost 2 bases, J lost 2 bases, and 7 bases lay in between. The V gene's germline CDR1 is GTSNPN and CDR2 SVGIG (reference sequence). The CDR3 region is CAWSRQGNQPQHF. CDR3 bases: TGTGCCTGGAGTAGACAGGGCAATCAGCCCCAGCATTTT. Full variable domain (missing parts from reference TRBV30 and TRBJ1-5): SQTIHQWPATLVQPVGSPLSLECTVEGTSNPNLYWYRQAAGRGLQLLFYSVGIGQISSEVPQNLSASRPQDRQFILSSKKLLLSDSGFYLCAWSRQGNQPQHFGDGTRLSIL.

This clonotype was seen more than once but under ten times. The chain links TRBV10-3 to TRBJ2-7; TRBD1 aligns across 10 bases. Germline CDR1 and CDR2: ENHRY and SYGVKD. The junction had 4 bases not matched to a gene; V was cut back by 8 bases and J by 3 bases. This CDR3 has 13 residues. The CDR3: CAIGDRGCYEQYV. Here the CDR3 DNA reads TGTGCCATCGGGGACAGGGGATGCTACGAGCAGTACGTC.

V gene TRBV7-7 combines with J gene TRBJ2-3; the match to TRBD2 covers 9 bases. The CDR3 contains 14 residues. Trimming at V came to 5 bases and at J to 5 bases, leaving 5 bases not matched to a gene. CDR1 is SSHAT, CDR2 FNYEAQ, per germline (reference sequence). The CDR3 sequence: CASSGGGAGDTQYF. As DNA, the CDR3 is TGTGCCAGCAGCGGCGGGGGGGCAGGAGATACGCAGTATTTT.

This clonotype appeared a few times. V is TRBV5-1 and J is TRBJ1-1, with 10 bases lining up with TRBD1. Per germline, CDR1 SGHRS and CDR2 YFSETQ. The CDR3 contains 16 residues. Trimming cost V 2 bases and J 1 base; bases outside gene matches: 5. CDR3 in DNA: TGCGCCAGCAGCTTCGGGACAGGGGCCCGGAACACTGAAGCTTTCTTT. Its protein is CASSFGTGARNTEAFF. The variable domain in full, with the rest retrieved from reference TRBV5-1 and TRBJ1-1, is KAGVTQTPRYLIKTRGQQVTLSCSPISGHRSVSWYQQTPGQGLQFLFEYFSETQRNKGNFPGRFSGRQFSNSRSEMNVSTLELGDSALYLCASSFGTGARNTEAFFGQGTRLTVV.

This clonotype has ten or more counts. The chain uses TRBV20-1 and TRBJ1-2; D not resolved. Germline V gene sequence: CDR1 DFQATT, CDR2 SNEGSKA (reference sequence). The CDR3 length is 13 residues. With 3 bases removed from V and 4 bases from J, the gap between germline ends came to 12 bases. CDR3 in amino acids: CSASSRAIYGYTF. Written as DNA, the CDR3 is TGCAGTGCTAGCTCACGGGCGATCTATGGCTACACCTTC.

The J gene is TRBJ2-2, the V gene TRBV7-9, with D tentatively TRBD2 (5 bases). The CDR3 loop spans 16 amino acids. V was clipped by 4 bases and J by 8 bases, with 20 bases between them. CDR1 SEHNR and CDR2 FQNEAQ come from the germline V gene (reference sequence). CDR3 in amino acids: CASSSERRGNAGELFF. Written as DNA, the CDR3 is TGTGCCAGCAGCTCTGAAAGGAGAGGGAATGCAGGGGAGCTGTTTTTT.

The chain recombines TRBV5-1 with TRBJ2-7, with a weak D call TRBD2 (6 bases). The germline gives CDR1 SGHRS, CDR2 YFSETQ. Trimming took off 4 bases at V and 6 bases at J, with 17 bases between the two ends. There are 14 residues in the CDR3. In nucleotides, the CDR3 is TGCGCCAGCAGCCCCTACGAGGCCGGGGGCGAGCAGTACTTC. Translated: CASSPYEAGGEQYF. The whole variable domain, filled in from reference TRBV5-1 and TRBJ2-7, reads KAGVTQTPRYLIKTRGQQVTLSCSPISGHRSVSWYQQTPGQGLQFLFEYFSETQRNKGNFPGRFSGRQFSNSRSEMNVSTLELGDSALYLCASSPYEAGGEQYFGPGTRLTVT.

This clonotype showed up just a few times. The chain carries TRBV20-1 and TRBJ1-1; D remains ambiguous. CDR1 is DFQATT and CDR2 is SNEGSKA in the germline V gene (reference sequence). The CDR3 spans 12 residues. V lost 1 base and J 4 bases, leaving 7 bases between the germline ends. In nucleotides, the CDR3 is TGCAGTGCTAGAGGGGGTAGCACTGAAGCTTTCTTT. This codes for CSARGGSTEAFF.

This clonotype was detected ten times or more. This sequence joins TRBV12-3 or TRBV12-4 and TRBJ2-2, with D uncertain. V lost 1 base, J lost 4 bases, and 7 bases lay in between. This CDR3 is built from 14 residues. DNA for the CDR3: TGTGCCAGCAGTTTAGGTGCCAGCACCGGGGAGCTGTTTTTT. It is translated as CASSLGASTGELFF.

The chain links TRBV18 to TRBJ2-7, with 9 positions matching TRBD2. There are 14 residues in the CDR3. The germline V gene has CDR1 KGHSH and CDR2 LQKENI. The J segment lost 3 bases and the V segment lost 2 bases, leaving 2 bases of the junction unmatched. The CDR3 sequence is CASSPAGGNYEQYV. CDR3 nucleotides: TGTGCCAGCTCACCAGCGGGGGGGAACTACGAGCAGTACGTC.

The chain has TRBV12-3 or TRBV12-4 and TRBJ1-5, with D uncertain. The CDR3 consists of 14 residues. Deletions cut 10 bases from V and 1 base from J, with 14 bases between. The CDR3 spells CATSRTESNQPQHF. The CDR3 coding sequence is TGTGCCACTTCCCGAACCGAGAGCAATCAGCCCCAGCATTTT.

The chain has TRBV9 and TRBJ2-6; D remains ambiguous. The CDR3 is 14 amino acids. V lost 0 bases and J 0 bases, leaving 1 base between the germline ends. In germline, CDR1 is SGDLS, CDR2 YYNGEE. The CDR3 reads CASSVDSGANVLTF. As DNA, the CDR3 is TGTGCCAGCAGCGTAGACTCTGGGGCCAACGTCCTGACTTTC. The variable domain in full, with the rest retrieved from reference TRBV9 and TRBJ2-6, is DSGVTQTPKHLITATGQRVTLRCSPRSGDLSVYWYQQSLDQGLQFLIQYYNGEERAKGNILERFSAQQFPDLHSELNLSSLELGDSALYFCASSVDSGANVLTFGAGSRLTVL.

The sample holds many counts of this clonotype. The V call is TRBV5-1, the J call TRBJ1-6; D gene uncertain. The V and J ends lost 1 base and 0 bases respectively, with 8 bases between them. The CDR3 contains 16 residues. Germline CDR1 SGHRS, CDR2 YFSETQ. This chain's CDR3 is CASSLRSSSYNSPLHF. CDR3 bases: TGCGCCAGCAGCTTGCGTTCGAGCTCCTATAATTCACCCCTCCACTTT.

V gene TRBV5-1 combines with J gene TRBJ2-5, with TRBD1 matching 10 bases. The CDR3 covers 16 residues. Trimming cost V 0 bases and J 1 base; bases outside gene matches: 3. CDR1 and CDR2 (germline): SGHRS, YFSETQ. DNA for the CDR3: TGCGCCAGCAGCTTGGGGGGGACAGGGGTCCAAGAGACCCAGTACTTC. As protein: CASSLGGTGVQETQYF.

The table lists this clonotype with many counts. In DNA, the CDR3 is TGCGCCAGCCCCTATATTGAAGAGACCCAGTACTTC. Translated, it gives CASPYIEETQYF. V usage is TRBV5-1 and J usage is TRBJ2-5; D is unresolved. Trimming took off 7 bases at V and 3 bases at J, with 10 bases between the two ends. Germline-derived CDR1 and CDR2 are SGHRS and YFSETQ. This CDR3 comprises 12 residues.

The V call is TRBV6-5, the J call TRBJ1-4, with TRBD1 as a possible D gene (6 bases). V was trimmed by 0 bases and J by 7 bases, leaving 12 bases between them. The CDR3 covers 15 residues. The germline V gene has CDR1 MNHEY and CDR2 SVGAGI. This chain's CDR3 is CASSYSGARVEKLFF. For the CDR3, the DNA is TGTGCCAGCAGTTACTCGGGGGCGCGGGTTGAAAAACTGTTTTTT.

This clonotype came up many times. The chain employs TRBV29-1 and TRBJ2-5; D ambiguous. The V end was cut by 3 bases, the J end by 4 bases, with 15 bases between. The CDR3 sequence is 14 residues long. The germline V gene has CDR1 SQVTM and CDR2 ANQGSEA. CDR3 sequence: CSVESDRSPETQYF. The CDR3 nucleotides are TGCAGCGTTGAGTCGGATCGGTCCCCAGAGACCCAGTACTTC.

This clonotype has only a few counts. The genes are TRBV7-3 and TRBJ2-1, with 10 bases fitting TRBD2. Per germline, CDR1 SGHTA and CDR2 FQGTGA. This CDR3 is 15 amino acids long. After removal of 2 bases from V and 6 bases from J, the junction contained 4 bases not matched to a gene. The CDR3 DNA sequence: TGTGCCAGCAGCTTAGGTAGCGGGGGGTCCAATGAGCAGTTCTTC. The encoded protein is CASSLGSGGSNEQFF.

This clonotype was observed many times. The V and J genes are TRBV7-6 and TRBJ2-1; 9 bases agree with TRBD2. Looked up from germline, CDR1 is SGHVS and CDR2 is FNYEAQ. The CDR3 runs to 14 residues. With 4 bases clipped from V and 7 bases from J, the junction kept 5 bases outside the gene matches. CDR3 sequence (DNA): TGTGCCAGCAGCTCCCGCGGGGGGGCAAATGAGCAGTTCTTC. It is translated as CASSSRGGANEQFF.

This clonotype was detected ten times or more. V is TRBV18 and J is TRBJ2-5; maybe TRBD1 (5 bases). Trimming pared 3 bases from V and 2 bases from J, leaving 7 bases between. Germline assignment: CDR1 KGHSH and CDR2 LQKENI. The CDR3 is 13 residues long. The CDR3 DNA follows: TGTGCCAGCTCACCCGACAGTCAAGAGACCCAGTACTTC. Protein product: CASSPDSQETQYF.